The clone carrying this T cell receptor (beta chain) came up many times. This CDR3 has 14 residues. V shed 6 bases and J shed 7 bases, with 19 bases lying between them. Germline V lookup: CDR1 DFQATT, CDR2 SNEGSKA (reference sequence). TCRdb analysed the RT-PCR reads with MiXCR anew, one entry per CDR3 protein. Among about 300,000 distinct CDR3 sequences, 21% were seen once, and the ten largest hold about 10%. This sample is drawn from a study of response to subunit inactivated influenza vaccine. The receptor was isolated from a man aged 45 to 75 who received an inactivated influenza vaccine. V is TRBV20-1 and J is TRBJ1-5; D gene ambiguous. The sample in question was PBMCs from blood, obtained less than 22 months after vaccination. CDR3 DNA: TGCAGTGCACGAGTGAGGGTAGTAGGACAGCCCCAGCATTTT. Its translation is CSARVRVVGQPQHF.